These T cell receptor beta chains were read from a single sample in a study of T cell responses to AZD1222 COVID-19 vaccine. TCRdb keeps only in-frame clones here, not all; method: immunoSEQ multiplex PCR. The sample records 110,000 or so clones, about 88% being singletons. Sequencing was performed on peripheral blood, taken on day 0 of AZD1222 vaccination. All receptors derive from an adult in good health. CDR3s leave out the opening cysteine and the closing phenylalanine or tryptophan.

J: TRBJ1-6
V: TRBV27
CDR3: ASTPGGGNSPLH

J: TRBJ1-2
V: TRBV10-1
CDR3: ASSGQGMGLDGYT

J: TRBJ2-2
V: TRBV6-2/TRBV6-3
CDR3: ASSSHGLGELF

J: TRBJ2-1
V: TRBV27
CDR3: ASKRTSGLSSYNEQF

J: TRBJ2-1
V: TRBV20-1
CDR3: SARGVNEQF

J: TRBJ2-6
V: TRBV5-4
CDR3: ASSQGPGSSGANVLT

J: TRBJ2-2
V: TRBV19
CDR3: ASRPGAGELF

J: TRBJ1-1
V: TRBV6-5
CDR3: ASRDRGKAEAF

J: TRBJ1-3
V: TRBV14
CDR3: ASSQGRGLTPSGNTIY

J: TRBJ2-3
V: TRBV6-5
CDR3: ASTAGPHSTDTQY

J: TRBJ1-1
V: TRBV5-4
CDR3: ASSLAAGANTEAF

J: TRBJ1-5
V: TRBV6-4
CDR3: ASSDRDRGNQPQH

J: TRBJ1-3
V: TRBV6-1
CDR3: ASSEAGQISGNTIY

J: TRBJ1-5
V: TRBV4-1
CDR3: ASSQEKGGSNQPQH

J: TRBJ2-7
V: TRBV7-9
CDR3: ASSRTGTGSYEQY

J: TRBJ2-7
V: TRBV7-6
CDR3: ASSLVGTGPDEQY

J: TRBJ2-1
V: TRBV7-8
CDR3: ASSLTERGSFNEQF

J: TRBJ1-5
V: TRBV18
CDR3: ASSPATSPNQPQH

J: TRBJ2-7
V: TRBV19
CDR3: ASSIVWGYPYEQY

J: TRBJ2-2
V: TRBV7-2
CDR3: ASSPNRVAGELF

J: TRBJ1-6
V: TRBV6-6
CDR3: ASTGGAGNSPLH

J: TRBJ2-7
V: TRBV6-2/TRBV6-3
CDR3: ASSPQHRASYEQY

J: TRBJ2-3
V: TRBV6-4
CDR3: ASSPGTGHTDTQY

J: TRBJ1-6
V: TRBV7-3
CDR3: ASSLGGDNSPLH

J: TRBJ2-5
V: TRBV7-2
CDR3: ASSPDPGSQETQY

J: TRBJ1-4
V: TRBV18
CDR3: ASSPTGLYEKLF

J: TRBJ1-2
V: TRBV2
CDR3: ASSLGEVTGRSGYT

J: TRBJ2-3
V: TRBV24-1
CDR3: ATSDSGPGTDTQY

J: TRBJ1-5
V: TRBV2
CDR3: ASSGPLTGRSNQPQH

J: TRBJ2-7
V: TRBV18
CDR3: ASSPRQGAQEQY

J: TRBJ1-2
V: TRBV7-2
CDR3: ASSPTGGYGYT

J: TRBJ1-6
V: TRBV11-3
CDR3: ASSWGGYDSPLH

J: TRBJ1-1
V: TRBV7-3
CDR3: ASSLSQGNTEAF

J: TRBJ2-1
V: TRBV7-6
CDR3: ASSLGGGLGAYNEQF

J: TRBJ2-7
V: TRBV6-6
CDR3: ASSSLGGASYEQY

J: TRBJ2-1
V: TRBV10-3
CDR3: AIRSLSGGPDNEQF

J: TRBJ2-5
V: TRBV24-1
CDR3: ATRPGQGEETQY

J: TRBJ1-5
V: TRBV6-5
CDR3: ASSKTVPQPQH

J: TRBJ2-2
V: TRBV9
CDR3: ASSVVGSGELF

J: TRBJ2-3
V: TRBV10-3
CDR3: AIRTGTTDTQY

J: TRBJ1-2
V: TRBV19
CDR3: ASRGRVSNYGYT

J: TRBJ2-3
V: TRBV4-2
CDR3: ASSQDPQLETQY

J: TRBJ1-1
V: TRBV7-9
CDR3: ASSLAWGLSNTEAF

J: TRBJ1-3
V: TRBV10-1
CDR3: ASSVERTSGNTIY

J: TRBJ1-1
V: TRBV10-3
CDR3: ASGTALGNTEAF

J: TRBJ1-5
V: TRBV24-1
CDR3: ATSDPGQSLEPQH